This record looks at one TCR beta chain sequence and its context. These data belong to a study of blood T cell repertoires in COVID-19. Across the study: Sources were T cells, B-cell-depleted T cells, or PBMCs; the material itself was cDNA or gDNA.

Sequencing used immunoSEQ multiplex PCR; TCRdb keeps in-frame clones, though not all of them. The table has some 70,000 clones, 84% seen once; the top ten hold about an eighth. The sequence came from a man aged 50-59 years with COVID-19, enrolled during active disease. Material: peripheral blood.

Here the CDR3 reads CASSKQGASTDTQYF. The CDR3 nucleotides are TGTGCCAGTAGTAAACAGGGGGCTAGCACAGATACGCAGTATTTT. The V call is TRBV19, the J call TRBJ2-3; 9 bases are shared with TRBD1. V shed 4 bases and J 0 bases; nucleotides not matched to a gene: 2. Germline V gene data show CDR1 as LNHDA and CDR2 as SQIVND (reference sequence). The CDR3 spans 15 residues.